This T cell receptor beta chain comes out of a study of neoadjuvant anti-PD-1 for oral cavity cancer. Study summary: Before surgery, most patients got three to four biweekly 3 mg/kg nivolumab doses.

Here immunoSEQ multiplex PCR was the method, and the copy in TCRdb shows in-frame clones only, minus some. The sample has approximately 74,000 clones, about 80% seen once. The sample here was PBMCs, taken before nivolumab (anti-PD-1) treatment. The receptor comes from a person aged 35-79 years with oral cavity squamous cell carcinoma.

This CDR3 is CASRGDRVREQYF. CDR3 sequence (DNA): TGTGCCAGCAGGGGGGACAGGGTCCGCGAGCAGTACTTC. This chain links TRBV6-1 with TRBJ2-7; the match to TRBD1 covers 9 bases. The CDR3 sequence is 13 residues long. Germline V CDR1 and CDR2: MNHNS, SASEGT. The junction had 6 bases not matched to a gene; V was cut back by 6 bases and J by 6 bases.